This TCR beta chain was observed in a study of blood T cell repertoires in COVID-19. The wider study: Italy, Spain and the United States were the sources of the convalescent and acute COVID-19 samples.

TCRdb's copy holds only in-frame clones and misses some; the assay was immunoSEQ multiplex PCR. The table records over 200,000 clones, 85% of them present only once. V lost 2 bases to trimming and J lost 3 bases; unmatched junction nucleotides: 9. Germline CDR1 reads SQVTM; CDR2 reads ANQGSEA. The CDR3 sequence is 16 residues long. The chain combines TRBV29-1 with TRBJ2-1; TRBD2 aligns across 8 bases. The specimen sequenced was PBMCs or T cells enriched from blood (not recorded which). This sequence originates from a man in his forties who had recovered from COVID-19. CDR3 in amino acids: CSVEYYGRAVYNEQFF. The DNA of the CDR3 is TGCAGCGTTGAATATTACGGGAGGGCCGTCTACAATGAGCAGTTCTTC.